Following are 29 T cell receptor beta chains from one sample sequenced in a study of low-dose radiotherapy and immunotherapy resistance in tumors. Both TCRalpha and TCRbeta chains were reverse transcribed with V-gene-specific primers. TCR amplification involved about 19 PCR cycles with a constant-region primer and V-primer adapter. TCRdb recomputed calls from the reads with MiXCR, one row per CDR3 protein. The sample yields about 12,000 distinct CDR3 sequences, roughly 71% seen once. The receptor set was obtained from a human donor with advanced metastatic prostate, ovarian, gallbladder or colorectal cancer (not recorded which). This table probably holds off-target reads from a library built for another chain.

The genes are TRBV11-2 and TRBJ2-1; D tentatively reads TRBD1 or TRBD2 (5 bases each). In germline, CDR1 is SGHAT, CDR2 FQNNGV. The CDR3 consists of 12 residues. The ends were cut back, 1 base at V and 12 bases at J, with 10 bases in the middle. The CDR3 region has the DNA TGTGCCAGCAGCTTAGTTCAGGGAGTGCAGTTCTTC. Residues: CASSLVQGVQFF.

This chain connects TRBV7-2 to TRBJ2-7, with 8 bases matching TRBD1. This CDR3 contains 15 residues. V shed 1 base, J shed 1 base, and the junction held 3 bases outside the gene matches. The germline V gene encodes CDR1 SGHTA and CDR2 FQGNSA. CDR3 sequence (DNA): TGTGCCAGCAGCTTAGTCACAGGGGGATCCTACGAGCAGTACTTC. Amino acid sequence: CASSLVTGGSYEQYF.

This chain connects TRBV7-9 to TRBJ2-3, with 7 positions matching TRBD2. Germline CDR1 and CDR2: SEHNR and FQNEAQ (reference sequence). The CDR3 is 15 residues long. Trimming at V came to 5 bases and at J to 0 bases, leaving 5 bases not matched to a gene. CDR3: CASSPPSGSTDTQYF. CDR3 DNA sequence: TGTGCCAGCAGCCCACCTAGCGGAAGCACAGATACGCAGTATTTT.

The chain couples TRBV28 to TRBJ1-2; 8 nucleotides agree with TRBD1. V trimming: 5 bases; J trimming: 7 bases; junction bases outside the gene matches: 9. Germline values: CDR1 MDHEN, CDR2 SYDVKM. CDR3 size: 14 residues. CDR3 DNA: TGTGCCAGCAGTCTGCCACAGGGGGTGAGTGGCTACACCTTC. Translation gives CASSLPQGVSGYTF.

The chain couples TRBV5-5 to TRBJ2-1; D is perhaps TRBD2 (6 bases). This CDR3 is 15 amino acids long. The V end lost 4 bases, the J end lost 2 bases, and 13 bases lay between the germline ends. The germline CDR1 and CDR2 sequences are SGHKS and YYEKEE (reference sequence). CDR3 sequence: CASSLAAGTYNEQFF. DNA for the CDR3: TGTGCCAGCAGCCTGGCGGCGGGAACCTACAATGAGCAGTTCTTC.

The J gene is TRBJ2-3, the V gene TRBV18; maybe TRBD1 (5 bases). With 3 bases removed from V and 3 bases from J, the gap between germline ends came to 7 bases. This CDR3 comprises 13 residues. Germline-derived CDR1 and CDR2 are KGHSH and LQKENI. The CDR3 DNA reads TGTGCCAGCTCACCCAGGGTAACAGATACGCAGTATTTT. It is translated as CASSPRVTDTQYF.

The chain carries TRBV28 and TRBJ1-5; D might be TRBD1 (5 bases). CDR3 length equals 14 residues. V lost 7 bases and J 6 bases, leaving 16 bases between the germline ends. Germline V CDR1 and CDR2: MDHEN, SYDVKM. The CDR3: CASIRGDSSQPQHF. The CDR3 DNA is TGTGCCAGCATCCGGGGGGACTCAAGTCAGCCCCAGCATTTT. The entire variable domain, with the rest obtained from reference TRBV28 and TRBJ1-5, is as follows: DVKVTQSSRYLVKRTGEKVFLECVQDMDHENMFWYRQDPGLGLRLIYFSYDVKMKEKGDIPEGYSVSREKKERFSLILESASTNQTSMYLCASIRGDSSQPQHFGDGTRLSIL.

V is TRBV7-2 and J is TRBJ1-2; 8 bases map to TRBD1. Germline lookup yields CDR1 SGHTA and CDR2 FQGNSA. The length of the CDR3 is 14 residues. Unmatched junction bases numbered 10, after V lost 7 bases and J lost 6 bases. The DNA of the CDR3 is TGTGCCAGCACCCCCCCGGACAGGGCTAATGGCTACACCTTC. Translated, it gives CASTPPDRANGYTF.

The genes are TRBV5-1 and TRBJ1-1; 8 nucleotides match TRBD1. Germline CDR1 and CDR2: SGHRS and YFSETQ. V lost 8 bases to trimming and J lost 4 bases; unmatched junction nucleotides: 4. The CDR3 length is 12 residues. The CDR3 loop is CASRTGSTEAFF. CDR3 in DNA: TGCGCCAGTCGGACAGGGAGCACTGAAGCTTTCTTT.

This chain connects TRBV7-2 to TRBJ2-3; D is undetermined. Germline-derived CDR1 and CDR2 are SGHTA and FQGNSA. The CDR3 extends over 15 amino acids. The ends were cut back, 1 base at V and 0 bases at J, with 8 bases in the middle. The CDR3 loop is CASSLDPGSTDTQYF. The CDR3, as DNA: TGTGCCAGCAGCTTAGACCCGGGTAGCACAGATACGCAGTATTTT.

This rearrangement joins TRBV20-1 to TRBJ2-1, with 11 bases matching TRBD2. The germline V gene has CDR1 DFQATT and CDR2 SNEGSKA (reference sequence). Trimming at V came to 0 bases and at J to 6 bases, leaving 1 base not matched to a gene. The CDR3 loop spans 14 amino acids. CDR3 bases: TGCAGTGCTAGAGAACTAGCGGGAGCCAATGAGCAGTTCTTC. Its translation: CSARELAGANEQFF.

The chain has TRBV5-4 and TRBJ2-1, with 11 bases lining up with TRBD2. CDR3 length equals 16 residues. The germline gives CDR1 SGHNT, CDR2 YYREEE (reference sequence). Trimming removed 4 bases from V and 5 bases from J; junction bases left unmatched: 8. CDR3 region: CASSRTSGPSNNEQFF. The CDR3 coding sequence is TGTGCCAGCAGCAGGACTAGCGGGCCTTCCAACAATGAGCAGTTCTTC.

This clonotype showed up just once. Compared with germline, one end of the junction differs, possibly owing to a read error. The CDR3 is CASSLGGDTGELFF. CDR3 in DNA: TGTGCCAGCAGCTTGGGGGGTGACACCGGGGAGCTGTTTTTT. The chain combines TRBV5-3 with TRBJ2-2; the D gene is possibly TRBD2 (6 bases). TRBV5-3 is filed as an ORF, its function uncertain. The CDR3 has 14 residues.

This chain joins TRBV9 and TRBJ2-1; TRBD1 or TRBD2 may be the D gene (5 bases each). The CDR3 has 12 residues. V dropped 2 bases and J dropped 11 bases, with 11 bases sitting between them. In germline, CDR1 is SGDLS, CDR2 YYNGEE. CDR3 DNA sequence: TGTGCCAGCAGCGTGAAAGGGGACCAGCAGTTCTTC. As protein: CASSVKGDQQFF.

The V and J genes are TRBV29-1 and TRBJ2-2; no definite D call. Germline CDR1 reads SQVTM; CDR2 reads ANQGSEA. The CDR3 covers 11 residues. Trimming cost V 5 bases and J 7 bases, with 8 bases left between them. Here the CDR3 DNA reads TGCAGCGTTCTGGGCCACGGGGAGCTGTTTTTT. It codes for CSVLGHGELFF.

The chain recombines TRBV10-3 with TRBJ2-5; either TRBD1 or TRBD2 may supply D (5 bases each). Germline CDR1 reads ENHRY; CDR2 reads SYGVKD. CDR3 size: 13 residues. Trimming left V 4 bases short and J 5 bases short, with 11 bases between. The CDR3 sequence is CAISVMRGETQYF. As DNA, the CDR3 is TGTGCCATCAGTGTAATGAGGGGTGAGACCCAGTACTTC.

This chain joins TRBV3-1 and TRBJ2-7; D not resolved. Trimming removed 1 base from V and 3 bases from J, with 4 bases in between. The CDR3 consists of 12 residues. The V gene's germline CDR1 is LGHDT and CDR2 YNNKEL (reference sequence). CDR3 amino acids: CASSQAHYEQYF. DNA for the CDR3: TGTGCCAGCAGCCAAGCACACTACGAGCAGTACTTC.

This clonotype was observed a handful of times. The CDR3 DNA reads as TGTGCCAGCAGCCGACCCACTAGCGGGGCGAGCTCCTACAATGAGCAGTTCTTC. The encoded protein is CASSRPTSGASSYNEQFF. V gene TRBV3-1 combines with J gene TRBJ2-1, with TRBD2 matching over 10 bases. The V segment lost 4 bases and the J segment 0 bases; nucleotides outside the gene matches: 9. The CDR3 length is 18 residues. Looked up from germline, CDR1 is LGHDT and CDR2 is YNNKEL (reference sequence).

The chain couples TRBV28 to TRBJ2-7; TRBD2 matches at 9 bases. Per the germline V gene, CDR1 is MDHEN and CDR2 is SYDVKM. Trimming removed 2 bases from V and 5 bases from J; junction bases left unmatched: 4. This CDR3 is built from 14 residues. In DNA, the CDR3 is TGTGCCAGCAGTTTAGTAGCGGGAGATAACGAGCAGTACTTC. It codes for CASSLVAGDNEQYF.

This chain connects TRBV28 to TRBJ2-3, with TRBD2 as a possible D gene (7 bases). The CDR3 covers 14 residues. CDR1 MDHEN and CDR2 SYDVKM come from the germline V gene. Between the trimmed V and J ends, which lost 6 bases and 6 bases, there was a span of 16 bases. CDR3 nucleotides: TGTGCCAGCAGCGAGACAGGAGCGGGGGATACGCAGTATTTT. Its protein product is CASSETGAGDTQYF.

This chain joins TRBV7-8 and TRBJ2-1; D gene uncertain. This CDR3 spans 15 amino acids. Trimming left V 4 bases short and J 6 bases short, with 16 bases between. The germline gives CDR1 SGHVS, CDR2 FQNEAQ. CDR3 in DNA: TGTGCCAGCAGCTCTCCAGGTAAAGGTCGCAATGAGCAGTTCTTC. Translated: CASSSPGKGRNEQFF.

This clonotype was seen only once. This chain connects TRBV4-1 to TRBJ2-7; 10 nucleotides align to TRBD2. Germline values: CDR1 MGHRA, CDR2 YSYEKL. This CDR3 is 15 amino acids long. V lost 1 base to trimming and J lost 3 bases; unmatched junction nucleotides: 3. In DNA, the CDR3 is TGCGCCAGCAGCCAAGGGGCTAGCGGGGGCTACGAGCAGTACTTC. Protein product: CASSQGASGGYEQYF.

The chain joins TRBV29-1 to TRBJ2-1, with a tentative D call TRBD1 (5 bases). The germline V gene has CDR1 SQVTM and CDR2 ANQGSEA. Trimming took off 4 bases at V and 0 bases at J, with 16 bases between the two ends. There are 16 residues in the CDR3. CDR3 sequence reads: CSVALRQLFSYNEQFF. In DNA form, the CDR3 reads TGCAGCGTTGCCCTCCGACAGTTATTCTCCTACAATGAGCAGTTCTTC.

The chain employs TRBV6-4 and TRBJ2-1, with 13 bases lining up with TRBD2. With 6 bases clipped from V and 13 bases from J, the junction kept 9 bases outside the gene matches. The CDR3 sequence is 14 residues long. From germline, CDR1 is MRHNA and CDR2 SNTAGT. The DNA for the CDR3 is TGTGCCAGCAGCGAAACTAGCGGGGGGGCCCCCCAGTTCTTC. Translation gives CASSETSGGAPQFF.

The rearrangement joins TRBV6-2 or TRBV6-3 to TRBJ2-3; 11 nucleotides agree with TRBD2. V was pared by 5 bases and J by 1 base, with 11 bases of the junction left unmatched. Per the germline V gene, CDR1 is MNHEY and CDR2 is SVGEGT. This CDR3 comprises 18 residues. CDR3 coding DNA: TGTGCCAGCAGTGACGGTAGCGGGAGGGCCCTCGGCACAGATACGCAGTATTTT. This sequence encodes CASSDGSGRALGTDTQYF.

J is TRBJ2-7 and V is TRBV18; 13 bases are a match to TRBD2. V was pared by 4 bases and J by 1 base, with 4 bases of the junction left unmatched. CDR1 KGHSH and CDR2 LQKENI come from the germline V gene. CDR3 length equals 16 residues. The CDR3 DNA follows: TGTGCCAGCTCACGGACTAGCGGGAGTGGGTCCTACGAGCAGTACTTC. Amino acids: CASSRTSGSGSYEQYF.

The gene calls are TRBV10-3 and TRBJ2-1; D may be TRBD2 (7 bases). V was trimmed by 4 bases and J by 2 bases, leaving 12 bases between them. The CDR3 is 15 amino acids. CDR1 is ENHRY, CDR2 SYGVKD, per germline. The CDR3 sequence is CAISVEGGAYNEQFF. As DNA, the CDR3 is TGTGCCATCAGTGTGGAGGGGGGGGCCTACAATGAGCAGTTCTTC.

The chain links TRBV10-3 to TRBJ1-4; a possible D gene is TRBD1 (6 bases). Germline values: CDR1 ENHRY, CDR2 SYGVKD. Trimming pared 6 bases from V and 8 bases from J, leaving 10 bases between. The CDR3 loop spans 12 amino acids. CDR3 protein: CAISNGTEKLFF. DNA for the CDR3: TGTGCCATCAGCAATGGGACAGAAAAACTGTTTTTT.

The V call is TRBV29-1, the J call TRBJ2-1, with 7 bases lining up with TRBD1. CDR1 is SQVTM and CDR2 is ANQGSEA in the germline V gene. The trim removed 7 bases at V and 8 bases at J, leaving 8 bases unmatched. The CDR3 length is 12 residues. Here the CDR3 DNA reads TGCAGCGCCCAGGACAGGACCGATGAGCAGTTCTTC. This translates into CSAQDRTDEQFF.